Listed here are 9 T cell receptor beta chains from one sample, sequenced in a study of blood T cell repertoires in COVID-19. Produced via immunoSEQ multiplex PCR; TCRdb's table is partial and in-frame only. This sample yields approximately 150,000 clones, of which over 70% are seen a single time; more than 4.5% belongs to the top ten. The material sequenced was PBMCs or T cells enriched from blood (not recorded which). The origin of the receptors is a man aged 65 to 79 who had been exposed to COVID-19.

The chain joins TRBV7-6 to TRBJ2-4; the match to TRBD1 covers 8 bases. In germline, CDR1 is SGHVS, CDR2 FNYEAQ. The CDR3 length is 17 residues. J lost 3 bases, V lost 5 bases, and 12 bases had no gene match. CDR3 sequence reads: CASSPRWTGFGKNIQYF. In DNA, the CDR3 is TGTGCCAGCAGCCCCCGATGGACAGGGTTCGGCAAAAACATTCAGTACTTC.

J is TRBJ2-3 and V is TRBV19, with 7 positions matching TRBD1. Losses at the gene ends were 4 bases for V and 2 bases for J; bases not matched to a gene: 6. Germline V CDR1 and CDR2: LNHDA, SQIVND (reference sequence). This CDR3 region has 15 residues. The CDR3 DNA is TGTGCCAGTAGTACAACCGGGACAGACACAGATACGCAGTATTTT. As protein: CASSTTGTDTDTQYF.

The count of this clone is one. V gene TRBV29-1 combines with J gene TRBJ2-2; D is ambiguous. The germline CDR1 and CDR2 sequences are SQVTM and ANQGSEA. Trimming shortened V by 4 bases and J by 3 bases, and 12 bases separated the two germline ends. The CDR3 is 14 amino acids. The DNA for the CDR3 is TGCAGCGTTGCCGTGGGCATCGACACCGGGGAGCTGTTTTTT. As protein: CSVAVGIDTGELFF.

About this clone: This CDR3 is also generated by other DNA sequences in the sample. The chain uses TRBV5-6 and TRBJ1-2; TRBD1 matches at 7 bases. This CDR3 has 13 residues. After removal of 2 bases from V and 8 bases from J, the junction contained 6 bases not matched to a gene. Per the germline V gene, CDR1 is SGHDT and CDR2 is YYEEEE. The CDR3 loop reads CASSLNRGYGYTF. The CDR3 DNA is TGTGCCAGCAGCTTAAACAGGGGCTACGGCTACACCTTC.

This sequence joins TRBV18 and TRBJ1-1; TRBD1 aligns across 9 bases. Unmatched junction bases numbered 5, after V lost 3 bases and J lost 6 bases. Germline CDR1 KGHSH, CDR2 LQKENI. This CDR3 spans 14 amino acids. The CDR3 DNA reads as TGTGCCAGCTCACCGGACAGGGGCAGCGCTGAAGCTTTCTTT. Translation gives CASSPDRGSAEAFF.

The chain joins TRBV6-5 to TRBJ2-1; no firm D call. With 7 bases removed from V and 3 bases from J, the gap between germline ends came to 10 bases. This CDR3 contains 13 residues. CDR1 is MNHEY, CDR2 SVGAGI, per germline. The CDR3 reads CASMVADYNEQFF. In nucleotides, the CDR3 is TGTGCCAGCATGGTGGCGGACTACAATGAGCAGTTCTTC.

The chain employs TRBV6-2 or TRBV6-3 and TRBJ2-7; D gene unclear. V lost 3 bases to trimming and J lost 0 bases, with 18 bases between them. Looked up from germline, CDR1 is MNHEY and CDR2 is SVGEGT. The CDR3 loop spans 17 amino acids. The CDR3 DNA is TGTGCCAGCAGTTATGTGGGCCATACCGTGCGCTCCTACGAGCAGTACTTC. Its protein is CASSYVGHTVRSYEQYF.

The chain employs TRBV12-3 or TRBV12-4 and TRBJ1-6; D gene unclear. This CDR3 has 12 residues. Trimming removed 0 bases from V and 11 bases from J, with 5 bases in between. Here the CDR3 DNA reads TGTGCCAGCAGTTTAGCGAGAACACCCCTCCACTTT. Its translation: CASSLARTPLHF.

The table lists this clone with a few counts. CDR3 bases: TGTGCCAGCAGCTTCGGGCTAGCGGGGGTCTTATCCTACAATGAGCAGTTCTTC. It codes for CASSFGLAGVLSYNEQFF. The chain couples TRBV7-9 to TRBJ2-1, with TRBD2 matching 10 bases. The V segment lost 3 bases and the J segment 1 base; nucleotides outside the gene matches: 9. The CDR3 extends over 18 amino acids. The germline V gene has CDR1 SEHNR and CDR2 FQNEAQ (reference sequence).